A selection of T cell receptor beta chains follows, all from one sample in a study of blood T cell repertoires in COVID-19. Assay: immunoSEQ multiplex PCR; the TCRdb copy retains only in-frame clones and omits some. The table records around 300,000 clones, approximately 90% of them present only once. Specimen: peripheral blood. The receptors were gathered from a woman in her thirties with COVID-19, enrolled during active disease. The CDR3 runs from the conserved cysteine through the conserved F or W. The order of the fields is D gene, J gene, V gene, clone size, CDR3 protein, CDR3 DNA. A D gene is named only where the DNA matches it firmly. Size is stated for part of the rows, as once, few or many counts, or as a class when the clone is expanded.

>-|TRBJ1-1|TRBV12-2|-
CASRSGQGSNTEAFF
TGTGCAAGTCGCTCGGGACAGGGATCTAACACTGAAGCTTTCTTT
>-|TRBJ1-5|TRBV28|-
CASTISGLNQPQHF
TGTGCCAGCACGATTTCAGGGCTCAATCAGCCCCAGCATTTT
>-|TRBJ2-5|TRBV10-2|-
CASSREETQYF
TGCGCCAGCAGCAGGGAAGAGACCCAGTACTTC
>TRBD1|TRBJ1-1|TRBV29-1|few
CSVGPGTENTEAFF
TGCAGCGTTGGGCCAGGGACAGAAAACACTGAAGCTTTCTTT
>-|TRBJ2-3|TRBV6-5|-
CASSLIRGRADTQYF
TGTGCCAGCAGCCTAATTCGGGGAAGGGCAGATACGCAGTATTTT
>-|TRBJ2-7|TRBV28|-
CASTWLEGSTLAF
TGTGCCAGCACCTGGTTGGAGGGTAGTACGCTAGCCTTC
>TRBD1|TRBJ1-5|TRBV7-2|-
CASSLATGAQPQHF
TGTGCCAGCAGCTTAGCGACAGGGGCCCAGCCCCAGCATTTT
>-|TRBJ2-1|TRBV9|-
CASSVGGTYNEQFF
TGTGCCAGCAGCGTAGGCGGGACGTACAATGAGCAGTTCTTC
>-|TRBJ1-1|TRBV7-2|-
CASSLSGGELNTEAFF
TGTGCCAGCAGTCTTAGCGGCGGGGAATTGAACACTGAAGCTTTCTTT
>-|TRBJ1-5|TRBV5-1|-
CASSLTAGLNQPQHF
TGCGCCAGCAGCTTGACTGCAGGACTCAATCAGCCCCAGCATTTT
>-|TRBJ1-1|TRBV6-1|-
CASSETSDTEAFF
TGTGCCAGCAGTGAAACTTCGGACACTGAAGCTTTCTTT
>-|TRBJ1-6|TRBV4-3|-
CASSQETEHYSPLHF
TGCGCCAGCAGCCAGGAGACAGAACATTACTCACCCCTCCACTTT
>-|TRBJ1-1|TRBV7-9|-
CASSFSGNGEAFF
TGTGCCAGCAGCTTTTCGGGGAACGGTGAAGCTTTCTTT
>TRBD2|TRBJ2-5|TRBV6-5|-
CASSQAGGGQETQYF
TGTGCCAGCAGCCAAGCGGGGGGAGGGCAAGAGACCCAGTACTTC
>-|TRBJ1-1|TRBV10-3|-
CAISSTGYNTEAFF
TGTGCCATCAGTTCTACAGGGTACAACACTGAAGCTTTCTTT
>TRBD1|TRBJ1-1|TRBV11-2|few
CASRQGILNTEAFF
TGTGCCAGCAGACAGGGGATCTTGAACACTGAAGCTTTCTTT
>-|TRBJ1-1|TRBV18|-
CASSPGHHTQAEAFF
TGTGCCAGCTCACCGGGACATCACACTCAAGCTGAAGCTTTCTTT
>-|TRBJ2-7|TRBV16|-
CASSQIKLGSYEQYF
TGTGCCAGCAGCCAAATCAAACTGGGGAGCTACGAGCAGTACTTC
>TRBD1|TRBJ1-2|TRBV5-5|few
CASSLRQGANYGYTF
TGTGCCAGCAGCTTAAGACAGGGGGCTAACTATGGCTACACCTTC
>-|TRBJ1-1|TRBV6-6|-
CASTANDRNTEAFF
TGTGCCAGCACCGCTAACGACAGGAACACTGAAGCTTTCTTT
>TRBD1|TRBJ1-4|TRBV28|few
CASSPLRWTGTNEKLFF
TGTGCCAGCAGTCCCCTAAGATGGACAGGTACTAATGAAAAACTGTTTTTT
>TRBD1|TRBJ2-5|TRBV5-1|-
CASRPTTGSQETQYF
TGCGCCAGCAGACCCACGACAGGGAGCCAAGAGACCCAGTACTTC
>-|TRBJ2-7|TRBV7-9|-
CASSWSSYEQYF
TGTGCCAGCAGCTGGAGCTCCTACGAGCAGTACTTC
>-|TRBJ2-2|TRBV3-1/TRBV3-2|-
CASSQERATNTGELFF
TGTGCCAGCAGCCAAGAGCGGGCGACCAACACCGGGGAGCTGTTTTTT
>TRBD2|TRBJ2-3|TRBV7-9|-
CASSSPIGLVIVNTQYF
TGTGCCAGCAGCTCTCCGATCGGACTAGTAATAGTAAATACGCAGTATTTT
>TRBD2|TRBJ2-5|TRBV3-1/TRBV3-2|-
CASSQVPLLAGGWEETQYF
TGTGCCAGCAGCCAAGTTCCCCTCCTAGCGGGGGGGTGGGAGGAGACCCAGTACTTC
>TRBD1|TRBJ1-6|TRBV5-1|once
CASSGTGGSYNSPLHF
TGCGCCAGCAGCGGGACAGGGGGCTCCTATAATTCACCCCTCCACTTT
>-|TRBJ1-2|TRBV5-1|-
CASSRSGGASNYGYTF
TGCGCCAGCAGTCGCAGTGGGGGGGCTAGTAACTATGGCTACACCTTC
>-|TRBJ1-1|TRBV28|-
CASSPSQGRAFF
TGTGCCAGCAGTCCCTCCCAGGGTCGAGCTTTCTTT
>-|TRBJ1-2|TRBV28|-
CASSLQGNYGYTF
TGTGCCAGCAGTCTACAGGGAAACTATGGCTACACCTTC
>-|TRBJ1-6|TRBV19|-
CASSIDQGGRNSPLHF
TGTGCCAGTAGTATAGATCAGGGAGGCCGTAATTCACCCCTCCACTTT
>TRBD2|TRBJ2-1|TRBV30|few
CAWSGASGGYNEQFF
TGTGCCTGGAGTGGGGCTAGCGGGGGGTACAATGAGCAGTTCTTC
>TRBD1|TRBJ1-1|TRBV7-9|-
CASSNRDRVPEAFF
TGTGCCAGCAGCAACCGGGACAGGGTCCCTGAAGCTTTCTTT
>-|TRBJ1-1|TRBV20-1|-
CSAGSGVF
TGCAGTGCTGGATCGGGGGTCTTT
>TRBD1|TRBJ1-5|TRBV27|-
CASGRDRGNQPQHF
TGTGCCAGCGGCCGGGACAGGGGCAATCAGCCCCAGCATTTT
>-|TRBJ2-3|TRBV7-6|-
CASSSQGDTQYF
TGTGCCAGCAGCTCCCAGGGGGATACGCAGTATTTT
>-|TRBJ1-5|TRBV7-8|-
CASSLRLQQHLNQPQHF
TGTGCCAGCAGCTTGAGGCTGCAGCAGCATCTTAATCAGCCCCAGCATTTT
>-|TRBJ2-2|TRBV5-1|-
CASSLVAGAGELFF
TGCGCCAGCAGCTTGGTCGCCGGAGCCGGGGAGCTGTTTTTT
>TRBD2|TRBJ2-5|TRBV5-4|-
CASSPGLAAGETQYF
TGTGCCAGCAGCCCGGGCCTAGCGGCAGGAGAGACCCAGTACTTC
>-|TRBJ2-3|TRBV6-1|-
CASSENPSGPRGTQYF
TGTGCCAGCAGTGAAAACCCAAGCGGGCCCCGGGGTACGCAGTATTTT
>-|TRBJ1-1|TRBV19|-
CASSIIAGLNTEAFF
TGTGCCAGTAGTATCATCGCAGGGTTGAACACTGAAGCTTTCTTT
>-|TRBJ2-2|TRBV7-8|once
CASSLSGNTGELFF
TGTGCCAGCAGCTTATCGGGGAACACCGGGGAGCTGTTTTTT
>-|TRBJ1-1|TRBV6-2/TRBV6-3|-
CASSYSLSRGNTEAFF
TGTGCCAGCAGTTACTCGTTGTCGCGGGGGAACACTGAAGCTTTCTTT
>-|TRBJ2-6|TRBV18|-
CASSEQVSGANVLTF
TGTGCCAGCTCCGAGCAGGTCTCTGGGGCCAACGTCCTGACTTTC
>-|TRBJ1-2|TRBV4-3|-
CASSQEEVRGGGGYTF
TGCGCCAGCAGCCAAGAAGAGGTTCGGGGGGGCGGCGGCTACACCTTC
>-|TRBJ2-1|TRBV7-2|-
CASSLASGTSSYNEQFF
TGTGCCAGCAGCTTAGCGTCAGGTACTAGCTCCTACAATGAGCAGTTCTTC
>TRBD2|TRBJ2-3|TRBV6-6|-
CASIAGVLVGTQYF
TGTGCCAGCATAGCGGGGGTGCTTGTAGGTACGCAGTATTTT
>-|TRBJ1-1|TRBV2|-
CASSVGVTEAFF
TGTGCCAGCAGTGTCGGGGTCACTGAAGCTTTCTTT
>-|TRBJ2-1|TRBV7-9|-
CASSFASDNEQFF
TGTGCCAGCAGCTTTGCTAGTGACAATGAGCAGTTCTTC
>-|TRBJ1-1|TRBV7-2|-
CASSLYGENTEAFF
TGTGCCAGCAGCTTATACGGTGAGAACACTGAAGCTTTCTTT
>TRBD1|TRBJ1-1|TRBV5-1|-
CASSRDSTEAFF
TGCGCCAGCAGCCGGGACAGCACTGAAGCTTTCTTT
>-|TRBJ1-4|TRBV27|-
CASSLGQRGSANEKLFF
TGTGCCAGCAGTTTAGGACAGAGGGGTTCGGCTAATGAAAAACTGTTTTTT
>TRBD1|TRBJ2-7|TRBV7-2|-
CASRDRASYEQYF
TGTGCCAGCCGGGACAGGGCCTCCTACGAGCAGTACTTC
>TRBD1|TRBJ1-3|TRBV7-9|few
CASSSGTGGVRNTIYF
TGTGCCAGCAGCTCCGGGACAGGGGGCGTAAGAAACACCATATATTTT
>-|TRBJ1-4|TRBV7-6|-
CASSLGTATLGEKLFF
TGTGCCAGCAGCTTAGGGACAGCCACTCTAGGGGAAAAACTGTTTTTT
>TRBD1|TRBJ2-3|TRBV5-4|-
CASSSIRGQDTDTQYF
TGTGCCAGCAGCTCCATTAGGGGACAGGACACAGATACGCAGTATTTT
>-|TRBJ2-3|TRBV4-1|few
CASSRQPGATGDTQYF
TGCGCCAGCAGCCGCCAACCTGGGGCCACTGGGGATACGCAGTATTTT
>-|TRBJ2-2|TRBV20-1|once
CSASEAGKGTGELFF
TGCAGTGCTAGTGAGGCGGGGAAAGGGACCGGGGAGCTGTTTTTT
>-|TRBJ1-1|TRBV5-1|-
CASSLERANTEAFF
TGCGCCAGCAGCTTGGAGCGGGCGAACACTGAAGCTTTCTTT
>-|TRBJ1-2|TRBV2|few
CASSDRAMYGYTF
TGTGCCAGCAGTGACCGAGCTATGTATGGCTACACCTTC